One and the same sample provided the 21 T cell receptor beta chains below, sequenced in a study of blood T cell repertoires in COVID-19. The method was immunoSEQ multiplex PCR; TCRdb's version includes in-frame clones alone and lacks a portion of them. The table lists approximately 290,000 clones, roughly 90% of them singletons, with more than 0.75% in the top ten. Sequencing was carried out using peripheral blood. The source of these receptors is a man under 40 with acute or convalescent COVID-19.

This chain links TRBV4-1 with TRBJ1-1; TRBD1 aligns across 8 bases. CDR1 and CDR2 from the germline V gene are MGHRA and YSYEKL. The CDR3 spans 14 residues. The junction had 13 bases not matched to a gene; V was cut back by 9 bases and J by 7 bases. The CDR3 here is CASRVPGQVGEAFF. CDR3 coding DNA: TGCGCCAGTAGAGTCCCGGGACAGGTGGGTGAAGCTTTCTTT.

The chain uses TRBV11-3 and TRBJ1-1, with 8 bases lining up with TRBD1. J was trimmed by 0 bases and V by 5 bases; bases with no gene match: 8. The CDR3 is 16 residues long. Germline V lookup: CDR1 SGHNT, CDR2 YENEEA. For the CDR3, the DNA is TGTGCCAGCAGCCCCGGGACAGGTTACATGAACACTGAAGCTTTCTTT. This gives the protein CASSPGTGYMNTEAFF.

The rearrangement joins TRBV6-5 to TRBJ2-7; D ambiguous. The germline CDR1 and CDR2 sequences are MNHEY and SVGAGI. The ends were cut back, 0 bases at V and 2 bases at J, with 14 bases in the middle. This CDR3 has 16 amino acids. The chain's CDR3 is CASSYSLQPRPYEQYF. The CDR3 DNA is TGTGCCAGCAGTTACTCGTTACAGCCTCGGCCCTACGAGCAGTACTTC.

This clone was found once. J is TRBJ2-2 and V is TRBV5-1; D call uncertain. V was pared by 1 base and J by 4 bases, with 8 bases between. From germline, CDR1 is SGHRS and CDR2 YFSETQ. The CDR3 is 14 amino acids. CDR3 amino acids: CASSLSVTTGELFF. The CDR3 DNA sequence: TGCGCCAGCAGCTTGTCGGTTACCACCGGGGAGCTGTTTTTT.

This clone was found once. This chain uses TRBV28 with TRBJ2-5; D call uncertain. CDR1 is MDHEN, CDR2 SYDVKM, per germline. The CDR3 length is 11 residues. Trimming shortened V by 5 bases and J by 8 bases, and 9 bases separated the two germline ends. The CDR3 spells CASSLEATQYF. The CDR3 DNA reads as TGTGCCAGCAGTCTTGAGGCCACCCAGTACTTC.

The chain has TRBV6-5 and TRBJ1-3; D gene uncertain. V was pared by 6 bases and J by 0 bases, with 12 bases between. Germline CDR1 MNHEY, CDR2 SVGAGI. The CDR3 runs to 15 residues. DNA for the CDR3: TGTGCCAGCAGCCGAGACACGATCTCTGGAAACACCATATATTTT. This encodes CASSRDTISGNTIYF.

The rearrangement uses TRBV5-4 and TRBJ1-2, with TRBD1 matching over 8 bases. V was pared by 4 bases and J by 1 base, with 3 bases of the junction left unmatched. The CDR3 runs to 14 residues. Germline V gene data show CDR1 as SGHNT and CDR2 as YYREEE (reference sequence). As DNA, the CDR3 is TGTGCCAGCAGCCCCGGACAGGGTAACTATGGCTACACCTTC. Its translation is CASSPGQGNYGYTF.

In nucleotides, the CDR3 is TGTGCCAGCAGCCCGGACAACCTCGAGCAGTACTTC. As protein: CASSPDNLEQYF. The chain recombines TRBV7-3 with TRBJ2-7; the D gene is possibly TRBD1 (5 bases). The germline V gene has CDR1 SGHTA and CDR2 FQGTGA. The germline V and J ends were trimmed by 5 bases and 6 bases, with 11 bases remaining between them. The CDR3 loop spans 12 amino acids.

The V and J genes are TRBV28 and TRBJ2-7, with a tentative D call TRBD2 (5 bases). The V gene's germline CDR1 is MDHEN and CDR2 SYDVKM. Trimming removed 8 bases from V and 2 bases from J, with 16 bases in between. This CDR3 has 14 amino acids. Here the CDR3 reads CASWAPGNAYEQYF. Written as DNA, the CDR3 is TGTGCCAGCTGGGCGCCGGGGAACGCCTACGAGCAGTACTTC.

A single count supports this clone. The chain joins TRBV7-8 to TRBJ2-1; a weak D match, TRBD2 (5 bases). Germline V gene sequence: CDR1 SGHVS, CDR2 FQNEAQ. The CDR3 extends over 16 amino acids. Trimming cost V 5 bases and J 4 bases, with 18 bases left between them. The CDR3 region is CASSVGWVIAYNEQFF. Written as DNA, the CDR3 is TGTGCCAGCAGCGTAGGATGGGTAATAGCGTACAATGAGCAGTTCTTC.

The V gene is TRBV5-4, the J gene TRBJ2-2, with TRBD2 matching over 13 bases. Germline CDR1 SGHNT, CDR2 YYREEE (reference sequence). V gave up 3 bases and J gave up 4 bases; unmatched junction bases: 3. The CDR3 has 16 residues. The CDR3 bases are TGTGCCAGCAGCTCCGGGACTAGCGGGATCACCGGGGAGCTGTTTTTT. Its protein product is CASSSGTSGITGELFF.

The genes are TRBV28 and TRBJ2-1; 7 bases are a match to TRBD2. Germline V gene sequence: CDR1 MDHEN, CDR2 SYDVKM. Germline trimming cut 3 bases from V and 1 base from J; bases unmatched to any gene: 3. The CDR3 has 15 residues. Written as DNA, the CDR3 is TGTGCCAGCAGTTTCGGGGGAGGGTCCTACAATGAGCAGTTCTTC. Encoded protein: CASSFGGGSYNEQFF.

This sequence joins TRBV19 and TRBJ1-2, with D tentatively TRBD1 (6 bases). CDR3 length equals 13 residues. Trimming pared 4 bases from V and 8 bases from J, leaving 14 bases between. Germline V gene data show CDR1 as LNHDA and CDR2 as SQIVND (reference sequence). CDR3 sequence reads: CASSTHRDHGYTF. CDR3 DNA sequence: TGTGCCAGTAGTACCCACAGGGATCACGGCTACACCTTC.

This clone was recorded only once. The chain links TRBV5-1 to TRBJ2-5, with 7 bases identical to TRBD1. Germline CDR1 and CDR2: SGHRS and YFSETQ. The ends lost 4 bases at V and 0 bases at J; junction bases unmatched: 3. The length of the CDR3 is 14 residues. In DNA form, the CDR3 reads TGCGCCAGCAGCGCACAGGGGAACCAAGAGACCCAGTACTTC. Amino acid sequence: CASSAQGNQETQYF. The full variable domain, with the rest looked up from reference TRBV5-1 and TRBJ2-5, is KAGVTQTPRYLIKTRGQQVTLSCSPISGHRSVSWYQQTPGQGLQFLFEYFSETQRNKGNFPGRFSGRQFSNSRSEMNVSTLELGDSALYLCASSAQGNQETQYFGPGTRLLVL.

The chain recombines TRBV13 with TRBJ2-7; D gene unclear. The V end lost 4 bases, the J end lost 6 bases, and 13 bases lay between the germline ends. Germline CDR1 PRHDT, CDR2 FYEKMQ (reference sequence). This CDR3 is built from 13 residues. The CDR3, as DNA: TGTGCCAGCAGCTGGTTAGTTTTCGGCGAGCAGTACTTC. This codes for CASSWLVFGEQYF.

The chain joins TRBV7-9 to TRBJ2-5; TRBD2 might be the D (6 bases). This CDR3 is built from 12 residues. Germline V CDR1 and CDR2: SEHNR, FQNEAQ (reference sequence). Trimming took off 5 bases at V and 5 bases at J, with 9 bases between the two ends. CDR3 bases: TGTGCCAGCAGCCGGAGGGCGGAGACCCAGTACTTC. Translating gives CASSRRAETQYF.

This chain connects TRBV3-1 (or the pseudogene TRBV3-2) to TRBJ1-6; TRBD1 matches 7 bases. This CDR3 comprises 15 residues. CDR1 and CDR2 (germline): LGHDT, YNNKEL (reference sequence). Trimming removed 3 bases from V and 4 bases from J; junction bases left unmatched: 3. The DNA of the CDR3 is TGTGCCAGCAGCCAGCGGGACAGATATAATTCACCCCTCCACTTT. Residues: CASSQRDRYNSPLHF.

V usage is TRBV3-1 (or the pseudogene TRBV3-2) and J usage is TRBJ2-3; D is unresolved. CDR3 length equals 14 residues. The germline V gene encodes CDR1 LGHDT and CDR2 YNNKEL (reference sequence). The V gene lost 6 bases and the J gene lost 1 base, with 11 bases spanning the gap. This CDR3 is CASSLREGTDTQYF. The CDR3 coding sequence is TGTGCCAGCAGTCTACGTGAGGGCACAGATACGCAGTATTTT.

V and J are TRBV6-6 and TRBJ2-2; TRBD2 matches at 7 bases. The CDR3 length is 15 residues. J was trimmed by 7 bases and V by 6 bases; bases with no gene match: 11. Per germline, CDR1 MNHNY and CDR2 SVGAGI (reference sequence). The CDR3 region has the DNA TGTGCCAGCAGCCCCGGGACTAAACGTGGCGGGGAGCTGTTTTTT. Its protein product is CASSPGTKRGGELFF.

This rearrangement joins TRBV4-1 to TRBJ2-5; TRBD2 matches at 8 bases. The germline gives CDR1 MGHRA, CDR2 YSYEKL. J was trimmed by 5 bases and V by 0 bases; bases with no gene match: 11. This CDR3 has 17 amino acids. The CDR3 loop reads CASSQEGGTSYAETQYF. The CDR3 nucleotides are TGCGCCAGCAGCCAAGAAGGGGGGACTAGTTACGCGGAGACCCAGTACTTC.

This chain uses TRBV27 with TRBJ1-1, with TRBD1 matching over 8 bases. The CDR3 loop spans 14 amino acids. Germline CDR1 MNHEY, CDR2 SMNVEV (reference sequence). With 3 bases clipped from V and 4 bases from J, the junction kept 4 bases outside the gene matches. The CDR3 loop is CASSFDRGVTEAFF. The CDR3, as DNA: TGTGCCAGCAGTTTTGACAGGGGCGTCACTGAAGCTTTCTTT.